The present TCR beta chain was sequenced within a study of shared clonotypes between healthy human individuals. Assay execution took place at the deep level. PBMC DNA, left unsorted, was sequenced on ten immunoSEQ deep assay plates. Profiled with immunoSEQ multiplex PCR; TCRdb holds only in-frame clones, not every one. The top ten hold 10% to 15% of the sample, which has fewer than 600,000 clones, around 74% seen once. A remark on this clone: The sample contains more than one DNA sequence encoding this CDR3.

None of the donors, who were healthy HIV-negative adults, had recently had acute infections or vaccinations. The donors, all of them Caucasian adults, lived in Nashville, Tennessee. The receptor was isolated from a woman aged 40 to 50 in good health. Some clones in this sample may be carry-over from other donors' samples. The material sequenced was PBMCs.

The CDR3 sequence is CASSVGGELFF. The CDR3 DNA follows: TGTGCCAGCAGCGTAGGAGGGGAGCTGTTTTTT. The chain joins TRBV9 to TRBJ2-2, with D uncertain. The CDR3 totals 11 residues. Germline CDR1 SGDLS, CDR2 YYNGEE. The V gene lost 0 bases and the J gene lost 8 bases, with 2 bases spanning the gap.